This T cell receptor (beta chain) was found in a study of naive and memory T cell subsets. The trim removed 6 bases at V and 2 bases at J, leaving 6 bases unmatched. Germline V gives CDR1 DFQATT, CDR2 SNEGSKA (reference sequence). This CDR3 contains 13 residues. Study-wide results and limits: Naive repertoires, especially CD8, held a few larger clonotypes, possibly memory cells re-expressing CD45RA.

Two oligonucleotides, mixed equimolar, formed the beta constant-region primer covering TRBC1 and TRBC2. Four rounds of PCR amplified the ligated cDNA using nested alpha and beta constant-region primers plus SP2. TCRdb re-called the UMI-ligation and nested PCR reads with MiXCR, one entry per CDR3 protein. The data hold approximately 150,000 distinct CDR3 sequences, with approximately 21% observed a single time. The table lists this clonotype with many counts. Its antigen is currently unknown. This rearrangement joins TRBV20-1 to TRBJ2-7; 8 positions match TRBD1. This clonotype was sampled from a human donor in good health. Material for sequencing was naive CD8+ T cells from blood. The CDR3 spells CSATGDVTYEQYF. CDR3 DNA sequence: TGCAGTGCGACAGGGGACGTCACCTACGAGCAGTACTTC.